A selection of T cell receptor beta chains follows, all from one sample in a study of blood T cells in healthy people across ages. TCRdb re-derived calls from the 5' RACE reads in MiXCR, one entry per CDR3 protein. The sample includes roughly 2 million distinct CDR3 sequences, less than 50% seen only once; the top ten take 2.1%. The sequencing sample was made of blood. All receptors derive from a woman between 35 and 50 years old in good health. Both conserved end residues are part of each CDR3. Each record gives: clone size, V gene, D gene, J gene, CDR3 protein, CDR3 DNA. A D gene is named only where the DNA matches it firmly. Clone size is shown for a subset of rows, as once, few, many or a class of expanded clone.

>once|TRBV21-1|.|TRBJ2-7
CASSKVRLAGGTSYEQYF
TGTGCCAGCAGCAAAGTGAGGCTAGCGGGAGGGACCTCCTACGAGCAGTACTTC
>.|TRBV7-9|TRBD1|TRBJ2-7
CASSLEIGTGGYEQYF
TGTGCCAGCAGCTTGGAGATTGGGACAGGGGGCTACGAGCAGTACTTC
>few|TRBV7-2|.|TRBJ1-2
CASSLEGTGANYGYTF
TGTGCCAGCAGCTTAGAGGGAACGGGGGCGAACTATGGCTACACCTTC
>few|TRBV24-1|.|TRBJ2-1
CATSDLGGGPYNEQFF
TGTGCCACCAGTGATTTGGGGGGGGGCCCCTACAATGAGCAGTTCTTC
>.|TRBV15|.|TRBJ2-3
CATSRDGGAQYF
TGTGCCACCAGCAGGGATGGAGGAGCGCAGTATTTT
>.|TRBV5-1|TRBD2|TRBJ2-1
CASTSGVGSYNEQFF
TGCGCCAGCACGAGCGGGGTAGGATCATACAATGAGCAGTTCTTC
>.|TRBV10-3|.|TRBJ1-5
CAISEQVNQPQHF
TGTGCCATCAGTGAACAGGTTAATCAGCCCCAGCATTTT
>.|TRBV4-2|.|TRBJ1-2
CASSQERRGTHYGYTF
TGTGCCAGCAGCCAAGAAAGGCGAGGGACCCACTATGGCTACACCTTC
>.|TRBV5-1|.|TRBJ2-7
CASSTGTDRYEQYF
TGCGCCAGCAGCACCGGGACCGACCGCTACGAGCAGTACTTC
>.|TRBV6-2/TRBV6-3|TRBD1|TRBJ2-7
CASSYGQIGWGQGIFEQYF
TGTGCCAGCAGTTACGGTCAGATCGGTTGGGGACAGGGGATTTTCGAGCAGTACTTC
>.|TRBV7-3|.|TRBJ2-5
CASSLGPGRGETQYF
TGTGCCAGCAGCTTAGGACCCGGGCGGGGAGAGACCCAGTACTTC
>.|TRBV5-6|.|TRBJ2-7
CASSLPMSSYEQYF
TGTGCCAGCAGCCTACCCATGAGCTCCTACGAGCAGTACTTC
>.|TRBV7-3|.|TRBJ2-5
CASSLKVGFGETQYF
TGTGCCAGCAGCTTAAAGGTGGGGTTCGGAGAGACCCAGTACTTC
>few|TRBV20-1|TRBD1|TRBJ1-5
CSATDRAGNQPQHF
TGCAGTGCCACGGACAGGGCGGGCAATCAGCCCCAGCATTTT
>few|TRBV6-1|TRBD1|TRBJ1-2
CASSETGGSGYTF
TGTGCCAGCAGTGAAACAGGGGGCTCTGGCTACACCTTC
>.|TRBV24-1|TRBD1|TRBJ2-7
CATSDHSGTGAYEQYF
TGTGCCACCAGTGATCACTCCGGGACAGGGGCCTACGAGCAGTACTTC
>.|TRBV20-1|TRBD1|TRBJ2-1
CSAWDRDRGEQFF
TGCAGTGCATGGGACAGGGATAGGGGTGAGCAGTTCTTC
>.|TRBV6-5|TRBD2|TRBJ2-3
CASSPLTAGTQYF
TGTGCCAGCAGTCCCTTGACAGCGGGGACGCAGTATTTT
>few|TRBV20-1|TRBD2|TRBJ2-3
CSASPTSGGVSTDTQYF
TGCAGTGCTAGTCCCACTAGCGGGGGGGTAAGCACAGATACGCAGTATTTT
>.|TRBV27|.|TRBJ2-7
CASRKQQGYEQYF
TGTGCCAGCAGAAAACAACAGGGCTACGAGCAGTACTTC
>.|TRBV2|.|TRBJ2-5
CASRGGFREQYF
TGTGCCAGCAGAGGAGGTTTTAGAGAACAGTACTTC
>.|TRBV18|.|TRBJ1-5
CASSLREGNQPQHF
TGTGCCAGCTCCCTCAGGGAGGGCAATCAGCCCCAGCATTTT
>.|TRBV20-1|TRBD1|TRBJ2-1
CSARGDRRQGITYQEFF
TGCAGTGCTAGAGGGGATAGGAGACAGGGTATCACCTACCAGGAGTTCTTC
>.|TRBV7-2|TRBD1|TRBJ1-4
CASSYDRGKGEKLFF
TGTGCCAGCAGCTACGACAGGGGAAAAGGCGAAAAACTGTTTTTT
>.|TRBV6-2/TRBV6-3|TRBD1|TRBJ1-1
CASSLMTGGLTEAFF
TGTGCCAGCAGTTTAATGACAGGGGGCCTTACTGAAGCTTTCTTT
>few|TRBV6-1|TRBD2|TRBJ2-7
CASSWGLAGTYEQYF
TGTGCCAGCAGTTGGGGACTAGCGGGGACCTACGAGCAGTACTTC
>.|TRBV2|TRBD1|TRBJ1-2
CASSKKQGSYGYTF
TGTGCCAGCAGCAAAAAACAGGGGAGCTATGGCTACACCTTC
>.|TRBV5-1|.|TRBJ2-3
CASSSMDSADTQYF
TGCGCCAGCAGCTCAATGGACAGCGCAGATACGCAGTATTTT
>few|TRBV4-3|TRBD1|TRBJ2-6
CASSQDRGTGRTRSGANVLTF
TGCGCCAGCAGCCAAGATAGGGGGACAGGCCGTACCCGCTCTGGGGCCAACGTCCTGACTTTC
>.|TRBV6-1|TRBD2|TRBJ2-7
CASRDLAGTSGEESQYF
TGTGCCAGCAGGGACTTAGCCGGGACTAGCGGGGAAGAGTCCCAGTACTTC
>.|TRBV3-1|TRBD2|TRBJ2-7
CASSQVRGASYYEQYF
TGTGCCAGCAGCCAAGTGCGGGGGGCCAGCTACTACGAGCAGTACTTC
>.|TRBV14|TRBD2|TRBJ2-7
CASSQGAAGGSYEQYF
TGTGCCAGCAGCCAAGGGGCAGCGGGGGGTTCCTACGAGCAGTACTTC
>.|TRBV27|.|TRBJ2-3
CASSFQGLGTDTQYF
TGTGCCAGCAGTTTCCAGGGGTTGGGCACAGATACGCAGTATTTT